Below, 10 T cell receptor beta chains from the same sample are listed, as sequenced in a study of STAT5B mutations in CD4+ large granular lymphocyte leukemia. Libraries were prepared by immunoSEQ multiplex PCR; TCRdb keeps only in-frame clonotypes and omits some of them. The sample includes about 21,000 clones, around three quarters seen only once; the top ten take less than 4.5%. The source material was CD4+ T cells from blood buffy coats. The receptors originated from a human donor in good health.

The V and J genes are TRBV5-8 and TRBJ1-1; D not resolved. Between the trimmed V and J ends, which lost 4 bases and 0 bases, there was a span of 7 bases. This CDR3 comprises 13 residues. Germline loops: CDR1 SGHTS, CDR2 YDEGEE. The DNA for the CDR3 is TGTGCCAGCAGCCTGAAGATGAACACTGAAGCTTTCTTT. Translation gives CASSLKMNTEAFF.

The CDR3 spells CASSVLAYEQYF. The CDR3 DNA reads as TGTGCCAGCAGTGTGTTGGCCTACGAGCAGTACTTC. V is TRBV2 and J is TRBJ2-7; D gene ambiguous. CDR3 length equals 12 residues. CDR1 and CDR2 from the germline V gene are SNHLY and FYNNEI. V lost 4 bases, J lost 2 bases, and 6 bases lay in between.

This chain uses TRBV7-9 with TRBJ2-7; TRBD2 aligns across 13 bases. Germline-derived CDR1 and CDR2 are SEHNR and FQNEAQ (reference sequence). Trimming cost V 5 bases and J 3 bases; bases outside gene matches: 1. This CDR3 is built from 14 residues. CDR3 bases: TGTGCCAGCAGCCGGACTAGCGGGAGCTACGAGCAGTACTTC. Amino acids: CASSRTSGSYEQYF.

This clone was counted a few times. The chain recombines TRBV30 with TRBJ1-2; no clear D. This CDR3 has 14 residues. The V end was cut by 2 bases, the J end by 13 bases, with 23 bases between. Looked up from germline, CDR1 is GTSNPN and CDR2 is SVGIG (reference sequence). Written as DNA, the CDR3 is TGTGCCTGGAGTCAGTACCGGACCGCCGCCGGCGGCACCTTC. Encoded protein: CAWSQYRTAAGGTF.

The CDR3 protein is CASRRQGSRGYTF. The CDR3 DNA is TGTGCCAGCAGGAGACAGGGATCGCGCGGCTACACCTTC. The V call is TRBV6-1, the J call TRBJ1-2, with TRBD1 identical over 7 bases. CDR1 is MNHNS and CDR2 is SASEGT in the germline V gene. V shed 6 bases and J 8 bases; nucleotides not matched to a gene: 9. This CDR3 is built from 13 residues.

The chain couples TRBV27 to TRBJ2-3; 8 bases are shared with TRBD1. This CDR3 is built from 14 residues. Germline V gives CDR1 MNHEY, CDR2 SMNVEV (reference sequence). Trimming removed 2 bases from V and 5 bases from J; junction bases left unmatched: 3. CDR3 region: CASSLTGGKDTQYF. CDR3 DNA: TGTGCCAGCAGTTTAACAGGGGGAAAAGATACGCAGTATTTT.

This chain links TRBV5-1 with TRBJ2-7; 9 nucleotides line up with TRBD1. Looked up from germline, CDR1 is SGHRS and CDR2 is YFSETQ. There are 16 residues in the CDR3. V lost 4 bases to trimming and J lost 3 bases; unmatched junction nucleotides: 11. The CDR3 coding sequence is TGCGCCAGCAGCCTACAACCGGGGACAGGGTTCTACGAGCAGTACTTC. Encoded protein: CASSLQPGTGFYEQYF.

The chain uses TRBV7-8 and TRBJ2-5; D not resolved. Trimming took 3 bases from V and 3 from J, leaving 2 bases between them. This CDR3 has 11 residues. The germline CDR1 and CDR2 sequences are SGHVS and FQNEAQ. CDR3 nucleotides: TGTGCCAGCAGCTTCAAAGAGACCCAGTACTTC. Protein sequence: CASSFKETQYF.

This chain uses TRBV5-6 with TRBJ2-3; D possibly corresponds to TRBD1 (5 bases). Germline values: CDR1 SGHDT, CDR2 YYEEEE. The CDR3 length is 18 residues. Deletions cut 2 bases from V and 0 bases from J, with 19 bases between. The chain's CDR3 is CASSLSRLDTLSTDTQYF. The CDR3 coding sequence is TGTGCCAGCAGCTTATCCCGGTTGGACACTCTTAGCACAGATACGCAGTATTTT. Full variable domain (outside the CDR3, taken from reference TRBV5-6 and TRBJ2-3): DAGVTQSPTHLIKTRGQQVTLRCSPKSGHDTVSWYQQALGQGPQFIFQYYEEEERQRGNFPDRFSGHQFPNYSSELNVNALLLGDSALYLCASSLSRLDTLSTDTQYFGPGTRLTVL.

This clone was seen more than once but under ten times. The V gene is TRBV28, the J gene TRBJ1-1, with D perhaps TRBD1 (5 bases). V lost 1 base and J 8 bases, leaving 8 bases between the germline ends. The CDR3 loop spans 12 amino acids. Germline CDR1 is MDHEN and CDR2 is SYDVKM. Here the CDR3 reads CASSLLEGEAFF. For the CDR3, the DNA is TGTGCCAGCAGTTTATTAGAGGGGGAAGCTTTCTTT.